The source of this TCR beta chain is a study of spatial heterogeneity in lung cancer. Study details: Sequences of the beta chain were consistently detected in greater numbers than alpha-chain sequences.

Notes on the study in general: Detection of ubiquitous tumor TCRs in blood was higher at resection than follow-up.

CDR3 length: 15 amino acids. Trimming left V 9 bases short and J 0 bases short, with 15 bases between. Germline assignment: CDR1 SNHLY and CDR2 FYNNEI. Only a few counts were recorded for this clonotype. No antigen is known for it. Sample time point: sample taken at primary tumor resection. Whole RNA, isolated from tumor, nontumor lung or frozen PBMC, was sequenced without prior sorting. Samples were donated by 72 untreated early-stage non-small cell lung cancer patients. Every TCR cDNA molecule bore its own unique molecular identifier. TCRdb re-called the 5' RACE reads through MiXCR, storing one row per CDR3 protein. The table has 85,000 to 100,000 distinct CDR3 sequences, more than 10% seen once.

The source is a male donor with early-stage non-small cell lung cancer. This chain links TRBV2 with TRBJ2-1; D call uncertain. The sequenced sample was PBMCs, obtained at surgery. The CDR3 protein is CASSSRKSSYNEQFF. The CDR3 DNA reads TGTGCCAGTAGCTCGCGGAAAAGCTCCTACAATGAGCAGTTCTTC.